The source of this T cell receptor beta chain is a study of T cells after yellow fever vaccination. The study, taken as a whole, reports: Weaker, the secondary response peaked sooner, at day 5 versus 15.

Between the trimmed V and J ends, which lost 0 bases and 2 bases, there was a span of 6 bases. The CDR3 sequence is 14 residues long. CDR1 is SGHNT and CDR2 is YYREEE in the germline V gene (reference sequence). This clonotype showed up just a few times. Antigen: not known. TCRdb redid the calling of the 5' RACE reads with MiXCR, one entry per CDR3 protein. The sample contains roughly 300,000 distinct CDR3 sequences, around 6.8% of which appear only once. The V gene is TRBV5-4, the J gene TRBJ2-1; D remains unclear. The specimen was PBMCs, collected 45 days after the first yellow fever vaccination. This clonotype was obtained from a young man who received the YFV17D yellow fever vaccine. The CDR3 loop reads CASSLAGTYNEQFF. The CDR3 nucleotides read TGTGCCAGCAGCTTGGCAGGTACCTACAATGAGCAGTTCTTC.